This T cell receptor (beta chain) derives from a study of blood T cell repertoires in COVID-19. Some clones are missing from TCRdb's copy, which holds only in-frame ones; the method was immunoSEQ multiplex PCR. Seen here are approximately 200,000 clones, approximately 81% observed once, and the top ten hold under 12%. Germline CDR1 MDHEN, CDR2 SYDVKM. This CDR3 region has 16 residues. With V trimmed by 4 bases and J by 6 bases, 12 bases remained unmatched. The clonotype originates from a woman over 75 with COVID-19, enrolled during active disease. The chain links TRBV28 to TRBJ1-5; 7 positions agree with TRBD1. The sample was peripheral blood. This CDR3 is CASSWLYKGAGQPQHF. CDR3 DNA: TGTGCCAGCAGTTGGTTGTACAAGGGGGCTGGTCAGCCCCAGCATTTT.